The entry that follows covers one T cell receptor (beta chain) sequence. This specimen includes other DNA sequences encoding the same CDR3. This sample is drawn from a study of blood T cell repertoires in COVID-19. Study background: Acute-phase and convalescent COVID-19 samples originated in the United States, Italy and Spain. PBMCs, B-cell-depleted T cells, or T cells provided the cDNA or gDNA that made up the material.

The CDR3 length is 14 residues. CDR1 is MNHEY and CDR2 is SVGEGT in the germline V gene. Trimming took 7 bases from V and 1 from J, leaving 13 bases between them. Some clones are missing from TCRdb's copy, which holds only in-frame ones; the method was immunoSEQ multiplex PCR. Among about 180,000 clones, roughly 84% were seen once, and the ten largest hold 1.5%. The sample comprised peripheral blood. The gene calls are TRBV6-2 or TRBV6-3 and TRBJ2-5; D might be TRBD2 (7 bases). The source of this sequence is a human donor in a cohort sampled during active COVID-19. The CDR3 spells CASIPGGLQETQYF. The CDR3, as DNA: TGTGCCAGCATCCCCGGGGGGCTCCAAGAGACCCAGTACTTC.